This TCR beta chain came from a study of blood T cells in healthy people across ages. A minimum of 6.5 million PBMCs was isolated per sample. Then a second PCR, running about 7 to 11 cycles, was carried out with a sample-barcoded 5' primer and a J-beta primer mix. TCRdb re-called the 5' RACE reads with MiXCR, one entry per CDR3 protein. The sample yields over 300,000 distinct CDR3 sequences, 45% to 60% seen once. In germline, CDR1 is SGHTA, CDR2 FQGNSA. J was trimmed by 13 bases and V by 4 bases; bases with no gene match: 10. CDR3 length: 13 residues. Points from the study as a whole: Age advanced and TCR beta diversity per million T cells fell, roughly linearly. Possibly, changes in expanded clonotypes were confounded because donor CMV status was unknown.

A remark on this clonotype: What it binds is not known.

This chain joins TRBV7-2 and TRBJ2-4; 7 nucleotides agree with TRBD2. Sequences were obtained from blood. The sequence was collected from a man in his 60s in good health. CDR3 bases: TGTGCCAGCAGCTCGCTGACAGCGGGACCACAGTACTTC. Its protein is CASSSLTAGPQYF.